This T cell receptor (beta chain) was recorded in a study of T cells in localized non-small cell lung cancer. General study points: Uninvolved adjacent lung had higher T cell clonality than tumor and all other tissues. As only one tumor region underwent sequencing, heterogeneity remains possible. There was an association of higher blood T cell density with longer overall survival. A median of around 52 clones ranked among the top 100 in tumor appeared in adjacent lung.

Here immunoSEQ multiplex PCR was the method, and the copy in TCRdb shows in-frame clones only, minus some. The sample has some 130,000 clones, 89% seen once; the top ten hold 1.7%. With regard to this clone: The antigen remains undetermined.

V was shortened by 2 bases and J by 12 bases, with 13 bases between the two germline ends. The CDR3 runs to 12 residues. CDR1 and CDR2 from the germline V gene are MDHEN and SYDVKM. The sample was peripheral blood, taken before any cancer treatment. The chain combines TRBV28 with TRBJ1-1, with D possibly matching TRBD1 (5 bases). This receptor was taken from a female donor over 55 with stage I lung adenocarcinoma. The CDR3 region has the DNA TGTGCCAGCAGTTTAACAAGGGGCTTGACTTTCTTT. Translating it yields CASSLTRGLTFF.